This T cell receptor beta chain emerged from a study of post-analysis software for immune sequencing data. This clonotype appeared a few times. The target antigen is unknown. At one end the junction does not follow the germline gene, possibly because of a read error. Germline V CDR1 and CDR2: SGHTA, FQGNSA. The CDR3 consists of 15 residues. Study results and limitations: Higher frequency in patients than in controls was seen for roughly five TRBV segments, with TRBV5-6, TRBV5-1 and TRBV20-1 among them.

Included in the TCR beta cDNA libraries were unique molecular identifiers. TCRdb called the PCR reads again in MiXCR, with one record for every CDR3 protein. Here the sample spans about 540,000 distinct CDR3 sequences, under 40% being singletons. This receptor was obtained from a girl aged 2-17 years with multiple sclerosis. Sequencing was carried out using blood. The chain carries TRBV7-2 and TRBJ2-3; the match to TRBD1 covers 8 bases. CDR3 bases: TGTGTCAGCAGCCCAGGACAGGGTAGGACAGATACGCAGTATTTT. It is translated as CVSSPGQGRTDTQYF.